This T cell receptor (beta chain) was sequenced for a study of PD-1 blockade in classical Hodgkin lymphoma. Per germline, CDR1 LGHNA and CDR2 YSLEER. V lost 0 bases to trimming and J lost 8 bases, with 10 bases between them. The CDR3 runs 14 residues. The data were produced by immunoSEQ multiplex PCR, yet TCRdb's version contains in-frame clones alone and is incomplete. The sample has 39,000 or so clones, around 86% seen once. The patients all showed relapse after autologous stem cell transplantation, while their brentuximab vedotin exposure varied. The material sequenced was peripheral blood mononuclear cells (PBMCs), taken before the second cycle of nivolumab. This TCR derives from a human donor with classical Hodgkin lymphoma. The genes are TRBV4-3 and TRBJ1-4, with D hard to call. CDR3 region: CASSQDAVGEKLFF. As DNA, the CDR3 is TGCGCCAGCAGCCAAGATGCAGTGGGGGAAAAACTGTTTTTT.